The rows below give T cell receptor beta chains drawn from one sample of a study of T cell repertoires in cytomegalovirus infection. MiXCR, applied by TCRdb to the reads, yields one record per CDR3 protein. Of fewer than 550,000 distinct CDR3 sequences in the sample, approximately 30% were seen once. Source material: PBMCs. Receptors originate from a human donor in good health (CMV status not recorded). Some clones in this sample may be carry-over from other donors' samples. Each CDR3 is given with its conserved first and last residue. Fields, in order: D gene, clone size, J gene, V gene, CDR3 protein, CDR3 DNA. D genes are given only for firm matches. Size is omitted from some rows. Given values are once, few, many or a class for expanded clones.

>TRBD1|many|TRBJ1-2|TRBV7-2
CASSLASQGASYGYTF
TGTGCCAGCAGCTTAGCCTCCCAGGGGGCGAGCTATGGCTACACCTTC
>-|many|TRBJ1-1|TRBV7-9
CASSDRLGSTEAFF
TGTGCCAGCAGCGACCGACTTGGGAGCACTGAAGCTTTCTTT
>-|-|TRBJ1-2|TRBV6-1
CASSEAYGYTF
TGTGCCAGCAGTGAAGCCTATGGCTACACCTTC
>-|few|TRBJ1-1|TRBV12-3/TRBV12-4
CASRGRGSGAFF
TGTGCCAGCAGAGGGCGGGGGTCTGGCGCTTTCTTT
>-|few|TRBJ2-1|TRBV24-1
CATSAPEGEQFF
TGTGCCACCAGTGCGCCCGAGGGTGAGCAGTTCTTC
>-|many|TRBJ1-1|TRBV7-3
CASSLRAWDTEAFF
TGTGCCAGCAGCTTACGAGCTTGGGACACTGAAGCTTTCTTT
>TRBD1|-|TRBJ1-6|TRBV4-1
CASSQETGQLSPLHF
TGCGCCAGCAGCCAAGAGACAGGGCAGTTATCACCCCTCCACTTT
>-|few|TRBJ1-5|TRBV12-3/TRBV12-4
CASTVTNQPQHF
TGTGCCAGCACCGTGACAAATCAGCCCCAGCATTTT
>-|-|TRBJ1-1|TRBV6-6
CASRTTGANTEAFF
TGTGCCAGCAGAACGACAGGCGCAAACACTGAAGCTTTCTTT
>-|-|TRBJ1-5|TRBV29-1
CSVSDSNQPQHF
TGCAGCGTGAGTGATAGCAATCAGCCCCAGCATTTT
>-|many|TRBJ2-7|TRBV6-1
CASSDPGPSYEQYF
TGTGCCAGCAGTGACCCAGGACCTTCCTACGAGCAGTACTTC
>-|-|TRBJ1-1|TRBV29-1
CSVDLSGLNTEAFF
TGCAGCGTTGATCTTTCAGGGTTGAACACTGAAGCTTTCTTT
>-|few|TRBJ2-2|TRBV5-3
CASSLITGELFF
TGTGCCAGCAGCTTGATTACCGGGGAGCTGTTTTTT
>-|few|TRBJ2-7|TRBV4-1
CASSQVSAETYEQYF
TGCGCCAGCAGCCAAGTCTCGGCGGAAACCTACGAGCAGTACTTC
>-|-|TRBJ1-1|TRBV6-1
CASSEVTGYAFF
TGTGCCAGCAGTGAAGTGACAGGATACGCTTTCTTT
>-|-|TRBJ1-1|TRBV29-1
CSVARGLNTEAFF
TGCAGCGTTGCCAGGGGACTGAACACTGAAGCTTTCTTT
>-|many|TRBJ2-6|TRBV19
CASSPSGANVLTF
TGTGCCAGTAGCCCTTCTGGGGCCAACGTCCTGACTTTC
>TRBD1|few|TRBJ1-5|TRBV6-6
CASSWDRGTHQPQHF
TGTGCCAGCAGTTGGGACAGGGGAACGCATCAGCCCCAGCATTTT
>-|few|TRBJ2-6|TRBV7-9
CASSLPASGANVLTF
TGTGCCAGCAGCCTACCAGCCTCTGGGGCCAACGTCCTGACTTTC
>TRBD2|-|TRBJ2-3|TRBV7-2
CASRLRGGGGTDTQYF
TGTGCCAGCCGCTTACGGGGGGGGGGGGGCACAGATACGCAGTATTTT
>TRBD2|few|TRBJ2-2|TRBV6-5
CASRKLAGGTGELFF
TGTGCCAGCAGAAAACTAGCGGGGGGCACCGGGGAGCTGTTTTTT
>TRBD1|-|TRBJ1-2|TRBV5-4
CASRGGAPQGALDGYTF
TGTGCCAGCAGGGGGGGAGCCCCCCAGGGGGCGCTGGATGGCTACACCTTC
>-|few|TRBJ2-3|TRBV7-2
CASSRRTSSTDTQYF
TGTGCCAGCAGCCGCCGGACATCTAGCACAGATACGCAGTATTTT
>-|-|TRBJ1-6|TRBV2
CASSDEGTDYNSPLHF
TGTGCCAGCAGTGACGAGGGGACGGACTATAATTCACCCCTCCACTTT
>-|-|TRBJ1-5|TRBV10-3
CAISEGTLGQPQHF
TGTGCCATCAGTGAGGGGACGCTCGGTCAGCCCCAGCATTTT
>-|-|TRBJ1-2|TRBV4-1
CASSQIVDGYGYTF
TGCGCCAGCAGCCAGATAGTTGACGGCTATGGCTACACCTTC
>-|-|TRBJ1-1|TRBV13
CASSLEYSGDGTEAFF
TGTGCCAGCAGCTTGGAGTATAGCGGGGATGGCACTGAAGCTTTCTTT
>TRBD1|-|TRBJ2-7|TRBV2
CASAGQGNYEQYF
TGTGCCAGCGCTGGACAGGGGAACTACGAGCAGTACTTC
>-|-|TRBJ1-2|TRBV6-5
CASSPGGRVTYGYTF
TGTGCCAGCAGTCCCGGTGGCAGGGTTACCTATGGCTACACCTTC
>-|once|TRBJ2-7|TRBV27
CASSLKGRAYEQYF
TGTGCCAGCAGTTTAAAGGGCAGAGCCTACGAGCAGTACTTC
>-|few|TRBJ1-1|TRBV4-3
CASSQEGLFPNTEAFF
TGCGCCAGCAGCCAGGAGGGATTGTTCCCGAACACTGAAGCTTTCTTT
>-|-|TRBJ1-1|TRBV2
CASSVDTYTEAFF
TGTGCCAGCAGTGTCGACACCTACACTGAAGCTTTCTTT
>-|few|TRBJ2-3|TRBV12-3/TRBV12-4
CASHPDAPDTQYF
TGTGCCAGCCATCCAGACGCACCAGATACGCAGTATTTT
>-|-|TRBJ2-1|TRBV3-1
CASSQNQGPEQFF
TGTGCCAGCAGCCAAAATCAGGGCCCTGAGCAGTTCTTC
>TRBD2|-|TRBJ2-5|TRBV10-3
CAISDIVAGKEETQYF
TGTGCCATCAGTGATATTGTAGCGGGGAAGGAAGAGACCCAGTACTTC
>-|many|TRBJ2-3|TRBV7-2
CASSLAIDTDTQYF
TGTGCCAGCAGCTTAGCAATCGACACAGATACGCAGTATTTT
>-|many|TRBJ2-1|TRBV5-4
CASSLEKNNEQFF
TGTGCCAGCAGCTTGGAAAAGAACAATGAGCAGTTCTTC
>-|once|TRBJ2-3|TRBV7-9
CASSLDGNKDTQYF
TGTGCCAGCAGCTTAGATGGAAATAAAGATACGCAGTATTTT
>-|few|TRBJ2-3|TRBV11-2
CASGGRRSPSTDTQYF
TGTGCCAGCGGGGGCAGACGTTCTCCTAGCACAGATACGCAGTATTTT
>TRBD2|many|TRBJ2-3|TRBV7-2
CASSARGGTDTQYF
TGTGCCAGCAGCGCTCGGGGGGGCACAGATACGCAGTATTTT
>-|-|TRBJ1-5|TRBV6-6
CASIREPGYINQPQHF
TGTGCCAGCATTAGAGAGCCGGGGTACATCAATCAGCCCCAGCATTTT
>-|-|TRBJ2-7|TRBV20-1
CSARDGGLRHEQYF
TGCAGTGCTAGAGATGGGGGGCTTAGGCACGAGCAGTACTTC
>TRBD1|few|TRBJ2-2|TRBV5-1
CASSAVRTGATGELFF
TGCGCCAGCAGCGCCGTCCGGACAGGGGCCACCGGGGAGCTGTTTTTT
>-|-|TRBJ1-5|TRBV6-2/TRBV6-3
CASSYGYTSNQPQHF
TGTGCCAGCAGTTACGGGTACACTAGCAATCAGCCCCAGCATTTT
>-|few|TRBJ1-1|TRBV28
CASRPGTPNTEAFF
TGTGCCAGCAGACCCGGGACTCCGAACACTGAAGCTTTCTTT
>TRBD1|many|TRBJ2-1|TRBV7-2
CASRLDRGSGNEQFF
TGTGCCAGCAGACTGGACAGGGGTTCTGGCAATGAGCAGTTCTTC
>TRBD2|few|TRBJ2-3|TRBV2
CASSARTSGGTDTQYF
TGTGCCAGCAGTGCCCGGACTAGCGGGGGCACAGATACGCAGTATTTT
>TRBD1|many|TRBJ2-7|TRBV7-6
CASSLGTGFSYEQYF
TGTGCCAGCAGCCTGGGGACAGGTTTCTCCTACGAGCAGTACTTC
>TRBD1|many|TRBJ1-4|TRBV7-6
CASSDPADRELEKLFF
TGTGCCAGCAGCGACCCTGCGGACAGGGAGTTAGAAAAACTGTTTTTT